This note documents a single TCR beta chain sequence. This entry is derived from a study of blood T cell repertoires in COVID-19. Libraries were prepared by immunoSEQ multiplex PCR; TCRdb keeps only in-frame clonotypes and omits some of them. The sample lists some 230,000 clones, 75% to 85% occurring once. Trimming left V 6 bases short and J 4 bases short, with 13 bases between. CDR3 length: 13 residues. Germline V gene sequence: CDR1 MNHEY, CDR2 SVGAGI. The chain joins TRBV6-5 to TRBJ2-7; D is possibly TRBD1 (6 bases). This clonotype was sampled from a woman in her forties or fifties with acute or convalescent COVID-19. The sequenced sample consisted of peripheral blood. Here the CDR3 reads CASSTPQGYEQYF. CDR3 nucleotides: TGTGCCAGCAGCACCCCTCAGGGGTACGAGCAGTACTTC.